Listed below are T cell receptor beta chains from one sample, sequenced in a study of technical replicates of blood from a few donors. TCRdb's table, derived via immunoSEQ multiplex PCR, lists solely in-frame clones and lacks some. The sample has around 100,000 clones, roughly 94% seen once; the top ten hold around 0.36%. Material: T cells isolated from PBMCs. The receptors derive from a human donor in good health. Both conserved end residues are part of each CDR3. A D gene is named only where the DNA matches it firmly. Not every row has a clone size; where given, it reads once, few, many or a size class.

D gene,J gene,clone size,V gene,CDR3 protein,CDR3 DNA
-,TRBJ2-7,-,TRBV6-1,CASSEGIRGYEQYF,TGTGCCAGCAGTGAAGGAATCAGGGGTTACGAGCAGTACTTC
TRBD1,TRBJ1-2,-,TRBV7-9,CASTPPRGLHYGYTF,TGTGCCAGCACCCCTCCCAGGGGGCTTCACTATGGCTACACCTTC
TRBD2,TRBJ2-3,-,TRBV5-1,CASSGIAGGLVDTQYF,TGCGCCAGCAGCGGAATAGCGGGAGGGCTTGTAGATACGCAGTATTTT
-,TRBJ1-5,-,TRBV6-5,CATQTDGSNQPQHF,TGTGCCACACAAACAGACGGTAGCAATCAGCCCCAGCATTTT
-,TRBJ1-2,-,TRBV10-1,CASSESGGYGYTF,TGCGCCAGCAGTGAGTCGGGGGGCTATGGCTACACCTTC
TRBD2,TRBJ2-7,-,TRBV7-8,CASSLVPGGYEQYF,TGTGCCAGCAGCTTAGTTCCGGGGGGCTACGAGCAGTACTTC
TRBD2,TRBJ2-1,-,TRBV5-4,CASSLAGGNNEQFF,TGTGCCAGCAGCTTGGCGGGGGGGAACAATGAGCAGTTCTTC
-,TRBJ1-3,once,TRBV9,CASSESGKGNTIYF,TGTGCCAGCAGCGAGTCAGGGAAAGGAAACACCATATATTTT
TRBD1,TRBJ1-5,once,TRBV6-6,CASSSDRELRNQPQHF,TGTGCCAGCAGTTCGGACAGGGAATTACGGAATCAGCCCCAGCATTTT
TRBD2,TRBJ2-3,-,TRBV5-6,CASSSGLAGGGTDTQYF,TGTGCCAGCAGCTCGGGACTAGCGGGAGGGGGGACAGATACGCAGTATTTT
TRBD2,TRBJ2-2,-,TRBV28,CASSSPRLAVNTGELFF,TGTGCCAGCAGTTCCCCCAGACTAGCGGTGAACACCGGGGAGCTGTTTTTT
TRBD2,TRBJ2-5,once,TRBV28,CASSFTSGSIETQYF,TGTGCCAGCAGTTTCACTAGCGGGAGTATAGAGACCCAGTACTTC
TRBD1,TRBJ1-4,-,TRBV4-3,CASSQVGTVNEKLFF,TGCGCCAGCAGCCAAGTTGGGACAGTTAATGAAAAACTGTTTTTT
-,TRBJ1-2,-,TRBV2,CASSEEGGGLKGYTF,TGTGCCAGCAGTGAAGAGGGAGGAGGGCTTAAGGGCTACACCTTC
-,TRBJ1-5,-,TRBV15,CATSPPYPIQPQHF,TGTGCCACCAGCCCTCCCTATCCCATTCAGCCCCAGCATTTT
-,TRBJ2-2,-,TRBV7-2,CASSLVGGYTGELFF,TGTGCCAGCAGCTTAGTAGGAGGATACACCGGGGAGCTGTTTTTT
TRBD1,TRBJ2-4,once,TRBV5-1,CASSLADRAKNIQYF,TGCGCCAGCAGCTTGGCGGACAGGGCTAAAAACATTCAGTACTTC
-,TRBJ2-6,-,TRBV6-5,CASSEGPPGANVLTF,TGTGCCAGCTCGGAGGGGCCCCCTGGGGCCAACGTCCTGACTTTC
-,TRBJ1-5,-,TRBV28,CASKGWGGSNQPQHF,TGTGCCAGCAAGGGGTGGGGGGGGAGCAATCAGCCCCAGCATTTT
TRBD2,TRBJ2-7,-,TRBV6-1,CASSVNLAGTISSYEQYF,TGTGCCAGCAGTGTAAATCTAGCGGGCACTATTAGCTCCTACGAGCAGTACTTC
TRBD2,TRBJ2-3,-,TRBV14,CASSQTTSGRASGVTQYF,TGTGCCAGCAGCCAGACGACTAGCGGGAGGGCCAGTGGGGTTACGCAGTATTTT
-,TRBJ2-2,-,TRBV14,CASSQAGVRYTGELFF,TGTGCCAGCAGCCAAGCGGGAGTCCGGTACACCGGGGAGCTGTTTTTT
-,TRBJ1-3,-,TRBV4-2,CASSPRSGSSGNTIYF,TGTGCCAGCAGCCCCCGCTCGGGGAGCTCTGGAAACACCATATATTTT
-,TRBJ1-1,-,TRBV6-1,CASRGGLNTEAFF,TGTGCCAGCCGGGGGGGATTGAACACTGAAGCTTTCTTT
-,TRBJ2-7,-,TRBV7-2,CASRRAQGGSYEQYF,TGTGCCAGCAGACGGGCCCAGGGAGGCAGCTACGAGCAGTACTTC
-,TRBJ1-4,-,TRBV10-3,CAISSGGATNEKLFF,TGTGCCATCAGCTCAGGCGGGGCAACTAATGAAAAACTGTTTTTT
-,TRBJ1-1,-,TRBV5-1,CASSLEADTEAFF,TGCGCCAGCAGCTTAGAGGCAGACACTGAAGCTTTCTTT
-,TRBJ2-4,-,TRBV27,CASSLSGAKNIQYF,TGTGCCAGCAGTTTATCCGGAGCCAAAAACATTCAGTACTTC
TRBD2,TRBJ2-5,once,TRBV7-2,CASSSIAGGLRETQYF,TGTGCCAGCAGCTCTATAGCGGGAGGGCTGAGGGAGACCCAGTACTTC
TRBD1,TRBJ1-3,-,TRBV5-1,CASSLGQGSSGNTIYF,TGCGCCAGCAGCTTGGGACAGGGGAGCTCTGGAAACACCATATATTTT
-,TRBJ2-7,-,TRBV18,CASSPLSGPYEQYF,TGTGCCAGCTCACCCCTCAGCGGACCCTACGAGCAGTACTTC
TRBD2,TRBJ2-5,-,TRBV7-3,CASRASGRETQYF,TGTGCCAGCAGGGCTAGCGGGAGAGAGACCCAGTACTTC
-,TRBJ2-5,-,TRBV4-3,CASSQEDPRTLQETQYF,TGCGCCAGCAGCCAAGAAGACCCACGGACTCTCCAAGAGACCCAGTACTTC
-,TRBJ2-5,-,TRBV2,CASSLEATGQETQYF,TGTGCCAGCAGCCTCGAGGCGACAGGACAAGAGACCCAGTACTTC
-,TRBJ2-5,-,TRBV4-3,CASSIVAGVGHQETQYF,TGCGCCAGCAGCATAGTGGCGGGTGTTGGTCATCAAGAGACCCAGTACTTC
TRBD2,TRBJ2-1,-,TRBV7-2,CASSLAPVGTSDYNEQFF,TGTGCCAGCAGCTTAGCGCCCGTCGGGACTAGCGACTACAATGAGCAGTTCTTC
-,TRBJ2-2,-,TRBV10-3,CAIIDSNTGELFF,TGTGCCATCATCGACTCTAACACCGGGGAGCTGTTTTTT
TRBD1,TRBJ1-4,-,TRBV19,CASSPRDRNEKLFF,TGTGCCAGTAGTCCACGGGACAGGAATGAAAAACTGTTTTTT
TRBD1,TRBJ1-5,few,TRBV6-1,CASRGQGASNQPQHF,TGTGCCAGCAGGGGACAGGGGGCAAGCAATCAGCCCCAGCATTTT
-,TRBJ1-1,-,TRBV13,CASSLRTEAFF,TGTGCCAGCAGCTTACGGACTGAAGCTTTCTTT
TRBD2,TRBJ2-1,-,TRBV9,CASSPLAGYNEQFF,TGTGCCAGCAGCCCTCTAGCGGGTTACAATGAGCAGTTCTTC
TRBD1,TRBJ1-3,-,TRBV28,CASSLGQGIGNTIYF,TGTGCCAGCAGTTTAGGACAGGGGATCGGAAACACCATATATTTT